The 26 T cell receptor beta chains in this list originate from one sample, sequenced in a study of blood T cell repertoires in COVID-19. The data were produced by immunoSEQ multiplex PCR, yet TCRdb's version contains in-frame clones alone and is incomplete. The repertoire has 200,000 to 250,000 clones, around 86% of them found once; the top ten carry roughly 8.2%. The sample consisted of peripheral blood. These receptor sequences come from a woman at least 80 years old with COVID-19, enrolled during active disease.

CDR3 sequence (DNA): TGTGCCAGCAGCCAATCGGGGGCCTACAATGAGCAGTTCTTC. It specifies CASSQSGAYNEQFF. The rearrangement links TRBV3-1 (or the pseudogene TRBV3-2) to TRBJ2-1, with D possibly matching TRBD2 (6 bases). Germline V gene data show CDR1 as LGHDT and CDR2 as YNNKEL (reference sequence). V was shortened by 2 bases and J by 2 bases, with 7 bases between the two germline ends. The CDR3 contains 14 residues.

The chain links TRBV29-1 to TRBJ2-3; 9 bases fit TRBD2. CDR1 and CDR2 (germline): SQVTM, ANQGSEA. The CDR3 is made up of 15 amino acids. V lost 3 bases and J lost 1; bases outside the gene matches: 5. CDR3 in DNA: TGCAGCGTTGAGGGCGGGAGGGCAGGCACAGATACGCAGTATTTT. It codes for CSVEGGRAGTDTQYF.

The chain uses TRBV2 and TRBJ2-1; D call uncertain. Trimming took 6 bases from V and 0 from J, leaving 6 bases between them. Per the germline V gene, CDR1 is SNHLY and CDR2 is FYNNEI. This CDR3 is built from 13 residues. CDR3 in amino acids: CASRPSSYNEQFF. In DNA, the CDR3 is TGTGCCAGCAGACCTAGCTCCTACAATGAGCAGTTCTTC.

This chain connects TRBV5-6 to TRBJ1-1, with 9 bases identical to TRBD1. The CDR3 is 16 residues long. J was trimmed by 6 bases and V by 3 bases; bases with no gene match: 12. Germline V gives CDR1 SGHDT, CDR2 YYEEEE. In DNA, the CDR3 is TGTGCCAGCAGCTACTTCTCCGGGACAGGGAGGGCTGAAGCTTTCTTT. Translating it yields CASSYFSGTGRAEAFF.

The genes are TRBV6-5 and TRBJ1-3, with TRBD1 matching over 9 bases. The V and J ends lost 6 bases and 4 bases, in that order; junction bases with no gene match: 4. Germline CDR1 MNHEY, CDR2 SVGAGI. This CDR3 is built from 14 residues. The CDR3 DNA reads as TGTGCCAGCAGAGGGACAGGGAAAGGAAACACCATATATTTT. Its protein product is CASRGTGKGNTIYF.

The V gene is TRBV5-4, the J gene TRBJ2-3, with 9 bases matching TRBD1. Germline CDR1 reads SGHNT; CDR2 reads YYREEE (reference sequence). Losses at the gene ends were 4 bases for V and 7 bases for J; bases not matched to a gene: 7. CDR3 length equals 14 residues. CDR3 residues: CASSRQGVGNTQYF. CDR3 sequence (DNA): TGTGCCAGCAGCCGACAGGGGGTGGGGAATACGCAGTATTTT.

The CDR3 DNA reads TGCGCCAGCAGCCCGACAGGGGGTATCCAAGAGACCCAGTACTTC. Translated, it gives CASSPTGGIQETQYF. This chain uses TRBV5-1 with TRBJ2-5; 9 nucleotides agree with TRBD1. V lost 4 bases, J lost 1 base, and 5 bases stayed unmatched. The CDR3 is 15 amino acids. CDR1 and CDR2 from the germline V gene are SGHRS and YFSETQ.

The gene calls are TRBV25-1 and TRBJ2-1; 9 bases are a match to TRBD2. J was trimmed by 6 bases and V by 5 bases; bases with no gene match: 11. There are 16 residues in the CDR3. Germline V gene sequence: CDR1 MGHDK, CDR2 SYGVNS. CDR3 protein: CASSSSEWTSANEQFF. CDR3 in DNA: TGTGCCAGCAGTTCGTCCGAGTGGACTAGCGCCAATGAGCAGTTCTTC.

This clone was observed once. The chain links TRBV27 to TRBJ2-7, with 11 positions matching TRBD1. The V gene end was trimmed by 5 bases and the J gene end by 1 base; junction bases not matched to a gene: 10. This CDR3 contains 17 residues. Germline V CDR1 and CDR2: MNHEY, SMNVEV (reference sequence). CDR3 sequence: CASSPRGTGGDSYEQYF. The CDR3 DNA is TGTGCCAGCAGTCCCCGCGGGACAGGGGGTGATTCCTACGAGCAGTACTTC.

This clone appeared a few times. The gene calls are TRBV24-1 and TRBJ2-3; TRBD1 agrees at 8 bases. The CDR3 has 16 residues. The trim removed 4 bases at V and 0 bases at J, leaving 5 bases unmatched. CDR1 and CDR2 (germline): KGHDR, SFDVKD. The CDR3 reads CATSDRDRPSTDTQYF. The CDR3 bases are TGTGCCACCAGTGACCGGGACAGGCCTAGCACAGATACGCAGTATTTT.

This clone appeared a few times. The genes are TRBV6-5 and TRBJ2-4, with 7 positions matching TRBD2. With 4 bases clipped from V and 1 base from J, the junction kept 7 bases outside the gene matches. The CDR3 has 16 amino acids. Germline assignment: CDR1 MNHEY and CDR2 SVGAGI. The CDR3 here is CASSSAGLGAKNIQYF. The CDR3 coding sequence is TGTGCCAGCAGTTCAGCCGGACTAGGGGCCAAAAACATTCAGTACTTC.

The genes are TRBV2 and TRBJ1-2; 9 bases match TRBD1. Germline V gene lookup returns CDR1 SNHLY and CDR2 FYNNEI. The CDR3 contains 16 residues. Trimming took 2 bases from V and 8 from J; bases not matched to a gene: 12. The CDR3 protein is CASSESGTGRDRGYTF. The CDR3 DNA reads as TGTGCCAGCAGTGAATCCGGGACAGGGCGTGATCGCGGCTACACCTTC.

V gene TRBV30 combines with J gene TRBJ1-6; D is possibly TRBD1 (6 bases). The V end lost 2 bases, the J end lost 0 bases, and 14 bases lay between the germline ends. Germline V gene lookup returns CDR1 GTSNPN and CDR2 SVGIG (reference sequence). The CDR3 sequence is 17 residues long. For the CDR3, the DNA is TGTGCCTGGAGTCTAGGGGGGGTCGGCTCCTATAATTCACCCCTCCACTTT. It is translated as CAWSLGGVGSYNSPLHF.

The DNA for the CDR3 is TGTGCCAGCAGCCTTGTGAACACTGAAGCTTTCTTT. This encodes CASSLVNTEAFF. The chain uses TRBV7-2 and TRBJ1-1; D remains ambiguous. The CDR3 sequence is 12 residues long. The germline gives CDR1 SGHTA, CDR2 FQGNSA. Trimming took 5 bases from V and 0 from J, leaving 4 bases between them.

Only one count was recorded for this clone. The CDR3 DNA is TGTGCCAGCAGCTTGTTCTTATGGCGGGAGGGCTACGAGCAGTACTTC. Translation: CASSLFLWREGYEQYF. The genes are TRBV7-3 and TRBJ2-7; 9 nucleotides line up with TRBD2. The CDR3 runs 16 residues. J lost 3 bases, V lost 3 bases, and 9 bases had no gene match. Germline V gives CDR1 SGHTA, CDR2 FQGTGA.

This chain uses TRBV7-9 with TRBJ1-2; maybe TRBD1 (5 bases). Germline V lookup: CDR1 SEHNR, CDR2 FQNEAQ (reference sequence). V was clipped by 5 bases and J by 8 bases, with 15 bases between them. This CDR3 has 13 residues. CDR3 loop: CASSQAGDGGYTF. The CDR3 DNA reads TGTGCCAGCAGCCAGGCGGGGGACGGAGGCTACACCTTC.

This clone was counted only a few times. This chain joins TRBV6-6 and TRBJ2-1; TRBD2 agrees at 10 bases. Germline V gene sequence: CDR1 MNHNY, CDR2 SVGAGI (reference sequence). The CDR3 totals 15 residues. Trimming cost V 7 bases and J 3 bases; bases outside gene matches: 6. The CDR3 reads CASTSRTSGYNEQFF. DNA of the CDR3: TGTGCCAGCACCTCCAGGACTAGCGGCTACAATGAGCAGTTCTTC.

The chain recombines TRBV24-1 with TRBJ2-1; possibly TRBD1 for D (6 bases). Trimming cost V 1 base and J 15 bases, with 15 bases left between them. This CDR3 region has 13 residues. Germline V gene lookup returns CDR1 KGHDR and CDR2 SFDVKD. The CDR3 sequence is CATSDFIQGARFF. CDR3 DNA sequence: TGTGCCACCAGTGATTTTATACAGGGAGCTCGGTTCTTC.

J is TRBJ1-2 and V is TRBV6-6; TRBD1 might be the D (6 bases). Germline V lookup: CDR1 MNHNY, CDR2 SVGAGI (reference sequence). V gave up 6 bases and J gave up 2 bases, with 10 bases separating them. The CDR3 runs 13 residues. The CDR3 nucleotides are TGTGCCAGCAGCAGACAGGAAAACTATGGCTACACCTTC. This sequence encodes CASSRQENYGYTF.

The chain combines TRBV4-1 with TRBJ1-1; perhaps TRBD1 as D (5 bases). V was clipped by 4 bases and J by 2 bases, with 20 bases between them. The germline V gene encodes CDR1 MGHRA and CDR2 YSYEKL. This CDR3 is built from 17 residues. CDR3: CASSPIQANLGNTEAFF. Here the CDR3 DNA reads TGCGCCAGCAGCCCAATACAGGCCAACCTTGGTAACACTGAAGCTTTCTTT.

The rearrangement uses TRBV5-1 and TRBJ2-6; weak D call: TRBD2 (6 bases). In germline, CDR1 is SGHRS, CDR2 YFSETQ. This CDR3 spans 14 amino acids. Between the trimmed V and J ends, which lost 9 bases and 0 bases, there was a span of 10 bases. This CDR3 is CATRLVSGANVLTF. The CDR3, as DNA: TGCGCCACCAGACTAGTCTCTGGGGCCAACGTCCTGACTTTC.

The CDR3, as DNA: TGTGCCAGCAGCCAAGGGGACAGGGGAATTGGTGGCTACACCTTC. Residues: CASSQGDRGIGGYTF. The J gene is TRBJ1-2, the V gene TRBV3-1 (or the pseudogene TRBV3-2); 10 bases line up with TRBD1. The CDR3 is made up of 15 amino acids. CDR1 LGHDT and CDR2 YNNKEL come from the germline V gene (reference sequence). V shed 1 base, J shed 7 bases, and the junction held 6 bases outside the gene matches.

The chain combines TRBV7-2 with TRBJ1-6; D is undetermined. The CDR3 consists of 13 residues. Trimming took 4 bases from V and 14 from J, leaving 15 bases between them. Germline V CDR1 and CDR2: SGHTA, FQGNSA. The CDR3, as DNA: TGTGCCAGCAGCTCGAGGCTGTATTCGACCCTCCACTTT. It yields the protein CASSSRLYSTLHF.

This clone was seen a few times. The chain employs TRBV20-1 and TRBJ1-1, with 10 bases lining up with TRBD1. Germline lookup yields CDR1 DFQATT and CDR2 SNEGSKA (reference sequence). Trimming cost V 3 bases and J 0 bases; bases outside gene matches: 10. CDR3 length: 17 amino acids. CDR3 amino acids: CSASFRQGALMNTEAFF. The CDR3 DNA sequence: TGCAGTGCTAGTTTCCGACAGGGGGCCCTAATGAACACTGAAGCTTTCTTT.

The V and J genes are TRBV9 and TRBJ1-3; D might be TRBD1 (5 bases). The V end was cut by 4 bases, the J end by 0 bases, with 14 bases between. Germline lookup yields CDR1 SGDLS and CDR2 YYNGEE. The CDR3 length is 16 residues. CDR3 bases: TGTGCCAGCAGCAGAGGACAAGGAACCTCTGGAAACACCATATATTTT. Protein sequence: CASSRGQGTSGNTIYF.

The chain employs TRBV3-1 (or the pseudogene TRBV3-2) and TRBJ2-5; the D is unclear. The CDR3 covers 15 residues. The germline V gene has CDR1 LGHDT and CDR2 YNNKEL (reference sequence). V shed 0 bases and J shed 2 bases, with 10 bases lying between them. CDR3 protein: CASSQDPTSQETQYF. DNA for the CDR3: TGTGCCAGCAGCCAAGATCCGACATCGCAAGAGACCCAGTACTTC.